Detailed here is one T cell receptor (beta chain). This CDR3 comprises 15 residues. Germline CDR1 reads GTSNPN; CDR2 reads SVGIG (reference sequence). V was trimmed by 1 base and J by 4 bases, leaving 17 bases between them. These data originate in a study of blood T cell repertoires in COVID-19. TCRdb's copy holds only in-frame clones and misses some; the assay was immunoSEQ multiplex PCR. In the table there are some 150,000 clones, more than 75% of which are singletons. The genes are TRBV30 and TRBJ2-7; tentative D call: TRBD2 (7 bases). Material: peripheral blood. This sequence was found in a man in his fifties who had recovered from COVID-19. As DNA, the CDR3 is TGTGCCTGGAGTGCTGGTGCGGGGGCCACATACGAGCAGTACTTC. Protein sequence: CAWSAGAGATYEQYF.